This is a list of T cell receptor beta chains from one sample in a study of fetal regulatory T cell absence and autoimmunity. Data came from immunoSEQ multiplex PCR; TCRdb stores just in-frame clones and leaves some out. The sample lists 95,000 or so clones; 72% were seen once. Material: pancreas tissue. These receptors were collected from a male donor with IPEX syndrome. Each CDR3 is given with its conserved first and last residue. A D gene is named only where the DNA matches it firmly. The size of a clone is reported for some rows only, either as once, few or many, or as a class for expanded clones.

D gene: TRBD2; clone size: .; J gene: TRBJ2-1; V gene: TRBV6-5; CDR3 protein: CASSYALAGVDEQFF; CDR3 DNA: TGTGCCAGCAGTTACGCACTAGCGGGAGTAGATGAGCAGTTCTTC
D gene: .; clone size: .; J gene: TRBJ1-5; V gene: TRBV29-1; CDR3 protein: CSVRQGGNQPQHF; CDR3 DNA: TGCAGCGTTAGGCAAGGGGGCAATCAGCCCCAGCATTTT
D gene: .; clone size: .; J gene: TRBJ2-3; V gene: TRBV28; CDR3 protein: CASSLGDLNTDTQYF; CDR3 DNA: TGTGCCAGCAGTTTGGGGGACTTAAACACAGATACGCAGTATTTT
D gene: TRBD1; clone size: few; J gene: TRBJ1-2; V gene: TRBV19; CDR3 protein: CASKRRTGEGYGYTF; CDR3 DNA: TGTGCCAGTAAAAGGAGGACAGGGGAAGGGTATGGCTACACCTTC
D gene: TRBD2; clone size: .; J gene: TRBJ2-7; V gene: TRBV2; CDR3 protein: CASRSGSGNWYEQYF; CDR3 DNA: TGTGCCAGCAGGAGCGGGAGTGGCAACTGGTACGAGCAGTACTTC
D gene: .; clone size: .; J gene: TRBJ2-3; V gene: TRBV5-1; CDR3 protein: CASSLFGPGGTDTQYF; CDR3 DNA: TGCGCCAGCAGCTTATTCGGTCCGGGGGGCACAGATACGCAGTATTTT
D gene: TRBD1; clone size: .; J gene: TRBJ1-2; V gene: TRBV5-4; CDR3 protein: CASSLDSTGVGGYTF; CDR3 DNA: TGTGCCAGCAGCTTGGACTCGACAGGGGTGGGTGGCTACACCTTC
D gene: TRBD2; clone size: .; J gene: TRBJ2-7; V gene: TRBV30; CDR3 protein: CAWRPTSVARSYEQYF; CDR3 DNA: TGTGCCTGGAGGCCCACTAGCGTCGCCCGCTCCTACGAGCAGTACTTC
D gene: .; clone size: .; J gene: TRBJ2-6; V gene: TRBV7-9; CDR3 protein: CASSFIRLANVLTF; CDR3 DNA: TGTGCCAGCAGCTTCATTCGTTTGGCCAACGTCCTGACTTTC
D gene: .; clone size: once; J gene: TRBJ2-3; V gene: TRBV4-2; CDR3 protein: CASSQLLSGTQLPTDTQYF; CDR3 DNA: TGTGCCAGCAGCCAACTGTTGTCCGGGACCCAACTTCCCACAGATACGCAGTATTTT